The 3 T cell receptor beta chains in this list originate from one sample, sequenced in a study of T cells in Graves' hyperthyroidism and ophthalmopathy. Template material for amplifying TCR beta CDR3 regions consisted of RNA transcripts. The HTBI primer set served for first-round RT-PCR of the TCR CDR3. TCRdb passed the multiplex PCR reads through MiXCR, listing each CDR3 protein once. The sample yields 130,000 to 150,000 distinct CDR3 sequences, over 20% seen once. Sequencing was done on a sample of blood. The source is a woman in her 50s with Graves' hyperthyroidism that later progressed to Graves' ophthalmopathy.

This clonotype turned up a few times. This chain links TRBV4-2 with TRBJ2-5; 8 nucleotides line up with TRBD2. Per germline, CDR1 LGHNA and CDR2 YNFKEQ. The V segment lost 0 bases and the J segment 6 bases; nucleotides outside the gene matches: 12. This CDR3 has 17 amino acids. CDR3 DNA: TGTGCCAGCAGCCAAGAACCGGGAGGGGCGGGTGAAAAGACCCAGTACTTC. Encoded protein: CASSQEPGGAGEKTQYF.

The chain couples TRBV6-1 to TRBJ2-7; 8 nucleotides match TRBD1. Germline-derived CDR1 and CDR2 are MNHNS and SASEGT. V dropped 7 bases and J dropped 7; count of bases not matched to a gene: 12. The CDR3 covers 14 residues. Here the CDR3 DNA reads TGTGCCAGCACTCCGGGGACAGGTCTCAAAGAGCAGTACTTC. Its protein is CASTPGTGLKEQYF.

For this clonotype: The junction differs from germline at one of its ends, possibly a read error. The rearrangement uses TRBV5-1 and TRBJ2-7; the D is unclear. From germline, CDR1 is SGHRS and CDR2 YFSETQ. The CDR3 runs to 13 residues. In DNA, the CDR3 is TGCGCCAACAGCTTGGATGTACGAGACGAGCAGTACTTC. Translated: CANSLDVRDEQYF.